Given below is one T cell receptor (beta chain) in context. What it binds is not known. Its ends do not fully match the called genes, so a read error is possible. The record originates from a study of shared clonotypes between healthy human individuals. Study-level points and caveats: Limited genetic and exposure-history diversity came from having few donors.

CDR3 length: 16 residues. Germline CDR1 MDHEN, CDR2 SYDVKM. Sorted-subset replicate PCRs used 150 to 200 ng DNA, around 31,000 T cell genomes. The data were produced by immunoSEQ multiplex PCR, yet TCRdb's version contains in-frame clones alone and is incomplete. The table has about 2.5 million clones, 85% to 95% seen once; the top ten hold 0.3% to 0.45%. Both subsets, CD45RA+ naive and CD45RA-negative memory, were split from the CD4+ cells. This TCR was recovered from a man in his late teens or twenties in good health. Some clones in this sample may be carry-over from other donors' samples. The rearrangement uses TRBV28 and TRBJ1-1, with D tentatively TRBD1 (6 bases). Source material: naive CD4+ T cells from PBMCs. Described subset: CD45RA+ positively selected. The CDR3 sequence is CASSSPLDRDNPDAFF. DNA for the CDR3: TGTGCCAGCAGTTCGCCACTCGACCGGGACAACCCTGACGCTTTCTTT. The entire variable domain, with the rest obtained from reference TRBV28 and TRBJ1-1, is as follows: DVKVTQSSRYLVKRTGEKVFLECVQDMDHENMFWYRQDPGLGLRLIYFSYDVKMKEKGDIPEGYSVSREKKERFSLILESASTNQTSMYLCASSSPLDRDNPDAFFGQGTRLTVV.